This TCR beta chain comes out of a study of shared clonotypes between healthy human individuals. The table came from immunoSEQ multiplex PCR; TCRdb's copy has only in-frame clones and leaves some out. The sample lists 2.3 million or so clones; approximately 95% were seen once. Healthy HIV-negative adults without recent acute infections or vaccinations served as donors. V shed 8 bases and J 3 bases; nucleotides not matched to a gene: 6. The CDR3 spans 15 residues. The germline V gene encodes CDR1 ENHRY and CDR2 SYGVKD. V usage is TRBV10-3 and J usage is TRBJ2-3; TRBD2 matches 12 bases. The clonotype was recovered from a man aged 18 to 29 in good health. Some clones in this sample may be carry-over from other donors' samples. Material: naive CD4+ T cells from PBMCs. Documented subset: CD45RA+ positively selected. The CDR3 coding sequence is TGTGCCATCGCTCCCGGACTAGCGGGAACAGATACGCAGTATTTT. Its translation: CAIAPGLAGTDTQYF.